A single sample gave rise to the 25 T cell receptor beta chains below, sequenced in a study of CD8+CD57+ T cells in acquired aplastic anemia. CDR3 and TCR beta VDJ profiling relied on a genomic DNA template. TCRdb re-derived calls from the reads in MiXCR, one entry per CDR3 protein. The sample has about 220,000 distinct CDR3 sequences; about a third are singletons. Sequenced material: sorted CD4+, CD8+, or CD8+CD57+ T cells (not recorded which) from PBMCs. The receptors come from a human donor in good health, serving as a control.

The chain employs TRBV10-3 and TRBJ2-5; D may be TRBD2 (6 bases). V shed 11 bases and J shed 5 bases, with 21 bases lying between them. Germline values: CDR1 ENHRY, CDR2 SYGVKD. The CDR3 runs 14 residues. CDR3 protein: CAGRPHLALETQYF. Written as DNA, the CDR3 is TGTGCCGGCAGGCCCCATCTAGCGCTGGAGACCCAGTACTTC.

Notes on this clonotype: This may be a read error, as it is one base from a much larger clone. This chain links TRBV20-1 with TRBJ1-5; 7 nucleotides match TRBD1. Germline V gene lookup returns CDR1 DFQATT and CDR2 SNEGSKA (reference sequence). The CDR3 spans 15 residues. V trimming: 6 bases; J trimming: 6 bases; junction bases outside the gene matches: 14. The CDR3 bases are TGCAGTGCCTTGCAGAGGGGGCGCGATGGTCAGCCCCAGCATTTT. Its protein is CSALQRGRDGQPQHF.

In its sample, this clonotype was seen many times. V gene TRBV20-1 combines with J gene TRBJ1-2; the match to TRBD1 covers 8 bases. CDR3 length: 16 amino acids. V shed 4 bases and J 7 bases; nucleotides not matched to a gene: 17. Germline V CDR1 and CDR2: DFQATT, SNEGSKA (reference sequence). This CDR3 is CSAKVGAGGSVGGYTF. CDR3 in DNA: TGCAGTGCTAAGGTCGGGGCAGGGGGCTCGGTTGGTGGCTACACCTTC.

This clonotype was picked up many times. V usage is TRBV2 and J usage is TRBJ1-5, with D possibly being TRBD1 (5 bases). Trimming left V 5 bases short and J 6 bases short, with 11 bases between. CDR3 size: 13 residues. Germline V CDR1 and CDR2: SNHLY, FYNNEI. CDR3 sequence: CASSPWGSQPQHF. The CDR3 coding sequence is TGTGCCAGCAGTCCGTGGGGGAGTCAGCCCCAGCATTTT.

This clonotype was observed many times. V usage is TRBV7-6 and J usage is TRBJ2-1; a weak D match, TRBD2 (6 bases). The CDR3 runs to 15 residues. The V end was cut by 2 bases, the J end by 0 bases, with 8 bases between. CDR1 is SGHVS and CDR2 is FNYEAQ in the germline V gene. The CDR3 DNA reads TGTGCCAGCAGCTTACGGGGGAGCTCCTACAATGAGCAGTTCTTC. It translates to CASSLRGSSYNEQFF.

This clonotype is a singleton in its sample. The J gene is TRBJ2-5, the V gene TRBV7-9; D is possibly TRBD1 (6 bases). The CDR3 is 16 amino acids. Looked up from germline, CDR1 is SEHNR and CDR2 is FQNEAQ (reference sequence). V shed 5 bases and J shed 1 base, with 17 bases lying between them. In nucleotides, the CDR3 is TGTGCCAGCAGCCTTTACAGGGTCCGACCCCAAGAGACCCAGTACTTC. This translates into CASSLYRVRPQETQYF.

This clonotype occurred once. A read error may be the cause here, since a much bigger clone is one base away. CDR3 nucleotide sequence: TGTGCCAGCAGCTTAACCCACGGGGACGGGCAGTACTTC. This encodes CASSLTHGDGQYF. The chain couples TRBV7-8 to TRBJ2-7; D may match TRBD1 or TRBD2 (5 bases each). V was shortened by 2 bases and J by 9 bases, with 14 bases between the two germline ends. This CDR3 is built from 13 residues. The V gene's germline CDR1 is SGHVS and CDR2 FQNEAQ.

To note about this clonotype: This may be a read error: a much more frequent sequence differs by one nucleotide. The gene calls are TRBV12-3 or TRBV12-4 and TRBJ1-2, with 9 positions matching TRBD1. There are 14 residues in the CDR3. The CDR3 DNA follows: TGTGCCTGCAGTTTAGGGACAGGGAAAGCTGGCTACACCTTC. It yields the protein CACSLGTGKAGYTF.

This clonotype was seen at least ten times. The rearrangement joins TRBV9 to TRBJ2-5; 10 nucleotides line up with TRBD2. Trimming removed 0 bases from V and 2 bases from J; junction bases left unmatched: 7. Germline lookup yields CDR1 SGDLS and CDR2 YYNGEE. This CDR3 comprises 17 residues. CDR3 sequence reads: CASSVAGTTSGQETQYF. Here the CDR3 DNA reads TGTGCCAGCAGCGTAGCCGGAACGACTAGCGGGCAAGAGACCCAGTACTTC.

This clonotype was seen only once. This rearrangement joins TRBV10-3 to TRBJ2-7; 9 bases fit TRBD1. After removal of 8 bases from V and 3 bases from J, the junction contained 8 bases not matched to a gene. Looked up from germline, CDR1 is ENHRY and CDR2 is SYGVKD. The CDR3 spans 14 residues. CDR3 protein: CAIQRGTGNYEQYF. CDR3 sequence (DNA): TGTGCCATCCAACGGGGGACAGGGAACTACGAGCAGTACTTC.

This clonotype was seen many times. V is TRBV5-1 and J is TRBJ2-5, with 7 nucleotides matching TRBD1. The CDR3 spans 14 residues. Germline CDR1 SGHRS, CDR2 YFSETQ. V trimming: 3 bases; J trimming: 5 bases; junction bases outside the gene matches: 7. CDR3: CASSSDRPSETQYF. CDR3 nucleotides: TGCGCCAGCAGCTCGGACAGGCCCTCCGAGACCCAGTACTTC.

This clonotype came up many times. This chain uses TRBV7-2 with TRBJ1-1; D may be TRBD1 (5 bases). CDR1 is SGHTA and CDR2 is FQGNSA in the germline V gene. CDR3 length: 13 residues. Trimming took 1 base from V and 9 from J, leaving 12 bases between them. The CDR3 region has the DNA TGTGCCAGCAGCTTAGTTAGGGGTAGCAAAGCTTTCTTT. It yields the protein CASSLVRGSKAFF.

The chain combines TRBV25-1 with TRBJ2-7; D may be TRBD1 (8 bases). The germline V gene encodes CDR1 MGHDK and CDR2 SYGVNS. The CDR3 extends over 14 amino acids. V lost 4 bases and J 3 bases, leaving 13 bases between the germline ends. For the CDR3, the DNA is TGTGCCAGCAGTGGGTACAGGGGGGGCTACGAGCAGTACTTC. This gives the protein CASSGYRGGYEQYF.

This clonotype was counted at least ten times. The chain employs TRBV7-2 and TRBJ2-3; D unresolved. The CDR3 has 12 residues. Trimming left V 5 bases short and J 4 bases short, with 7 bases between. The germline CDR1 and CDR2 sequences are SGHTA and FQGNSA. The CDR3 loop reads CASSQAPDTQYF. CDR3 bases: TGTGCCAGCAGCCAGGCCCCAGATACGCAGTATTTT.

The gene calls are TRBV6-5 and TRBJ1-1; 8 bases map to TRBD1. Germline assignment: CDR1 MNHEY and CDR2 SVGAGI. The V gene end was trimmed by 6 bases and the J gene end by 4 bases; junction bases not matched to a gene: 10. CDR3 length: 15 amino acids. Here the CDR3 DNA reads TGTGCCAGCAGGACACTGACAGGGACAGGCACTGAAGCTTTCTTT. The encoded protein is CASRTLTGTGTEAFF.

This clonotype has only one observation. V gene TRBV5-1 combines with J gene TRBJ2-1; 11 bases map to TRBD2. The CDR3 is made up of 15 amino acids. The germline V gene has CDR1 SGHRS and CDR2 YFSETQ. V lost 7 bases and J lost 3; bases outside the gene matches: 6. CDR3 in DNA: TGCGCCAGCGGGAGGGGACTAGCGGACTACAATGAGCAGTTCTTC. Its protein is CASGRGLADYNEQFF. The full variable domain, in which reference TRBV5-1 and TRBJ2-1 provide the parts outside the CDR3, is KAGVTQTPRYLIKTRGQQVTLSCSPISGHRSVSWYQQTPGQGLQFLFEYFSETQRNKGNFPGRFSGRQFSNSRSEMNVSTLELGDSALYLCASGRGLADYNEQFFGPGTRLTVL.

This clonotype was detected many times. The chain joins TRBV7-9 to TRBJ2-5; D uncertain. V was pared by 4 bases and J by 1 base, with 4 bases between. The CDR3 contains 12 residues. Germline loops: CDR1 SEHNR, CDR2 FQNEAQ (reference sequence). The chain's CDR3 is CASSSVQETQYF. As DNA, the CDR3 is TGTGCCAGCAGCTCGGTCCAAGAGACCCAGTACTTC. The entire variable domain, with the rest obtained from reference TRBV7-9 and TRBJ2-5, is as follows: DTGVSQNPRHKITKRGQNVTFRCDPISEHNRLYWYRQTLGQGPEFLTYFQNEAQLEKSRLLSDRFSAERPKGSFSTLEIQRTEQGDSAMYLCASSSVQETQYFGPGTRLLVL.

At least ten counts were recorded for this clonotype. The V call is TRBV5-1, the J call TRBJ2-2; 8 bases agree with TRBD1. There are 16 residues in the CDR3. Germline V CDR1 and CDR2: SGHRS, YFSETQ. After removal of 2 bases from V and 3 bases from J, the junction contained 6 bases not matched to a gene. For the CDR3, the DNA is TGCGCCAGCAGCTTCCTCCCGACAGGGGACACCGGGGAGCTGTTTTTT. Translating it yields CASSFLPTGDTGELFF.

This clonotype was detected ten times or more. The genes are TRBV5-1 and TRBJ1-6; D is undetermined. Trimming took off 4 bases at V and 5 bases at J, with 22 bases between the two ends. CDR1 and CDR2 (germline): SGHRS, YFSETQ. The CDR3 has 18 residues. The CDR3 is CASSLSPPTGFNNSPLHF. DNA of the CDR3: TGCGCCAGCAGCCTCTCCCCTCCTACGGGGTTCAATAATTCACCCCTCCACTTT.

V is TRBV3-1 and J is TRBJ2-4, with D perhaps TRBD1 or TRBD2 (5 bases each). Germline lookup yields CDR1 LGHDT and CDR2 YNNKEL (reference sequence). The CDR3 is made up of 15 amino acids. V was clipped by 0 bases and J by 0 bases, with 6 bases between them. The DNA of the CDR3 is TGTGCCAGCAGCCAAGAAGGGACAGCCAAAAACATTCAGTACTTC. Translation gives CASSQEGTAKNIQYF.

This clonotype has a handful of counts. This rearrangement joins TRBV3-1 to TRBJ2-1, with 8 positions matching TRBD2. This CDR3 is 16 amino acids long. With V trimmed by 4 bases and J by 2 bases, 7 bases remained unmatched. Germline lookup yields CDR1 LGHDT and CDR2 YNNKEL (reference sequence). The CDR3 spells CASSLLAGTTYNEQFF. The CDR3 region has the DNA TGTGCCAGCAGCCTTCTAGCGGGCACCACCTACAATGAGCAGTTCTTC.

The chain employs TRBV10-3 and TRBJ2-3, with TRBD2 matching over 10 bases. CDR3 length: 15 residues. CDR1 is ENHRY, CDR2 SYGVKD, per germline. Trimming at V came to 10 bases and at J to 0 bases, leaving 7 bases not matched to a gene. For the CDR3, the DNA is TGTGCCAGCGGGGAGCGGGGGGGAAGCACAGATACGCAGTATTTT. Protein: CASGERGGSTDTQYF.

This clonotype has a count of ten or more. The chain couples TRBV5-1 to TRBJ2-7; 7 bases align to TRBD1. Trimming removed 2 bases from V and 3 bases from J; junction bases left unmatched: 5. CDR3 length equals 14 residues. The germline CDR1 and CDR2 sequences are SGHRS and YFSETQ. CDR3 loop: CASSLRQGVYEQYF. In DNA, the CDR3 is TGCGCCAGCAGCTTAAGACAGGGAGTCTACGAGCAGTACTTC.

This clonotype was picked up one time. This could be a read error, since a much larger clone is one nucleotide away. V is TRBV19 and J is TRBJ2-1, with a weak D call TRBD1 (5 bases). CDR1 and CDR2 (germline): LNHDA, SQIVND (reference sequence). The CDR3 loop spans 16 amino acids. The CDR3 DNA follows: TGTGCCAGTAGTATAGCAAGCAGGGCCCCCTACAATAAGCAGTTCTTC. It encodes CASSIASRAPYNKQFF.

This clonotype has just a few counts. The chain combines TRBV6-6 with TRBJ1-1; unclear D gene. The length of the CDR3 is 13 residues. Germline V gene sequence: CDR1 MNHNY, CDR2 SVGAGI (reference sequence). The V end was cut by 2 bases, the J end by 1 base, with 5 bases between. CDR3 DNA: TGTGCCAGCAGTTACCAGGCGAACACTGAAGCTTTCTTT. This codes for CASSYQANTEAFF.